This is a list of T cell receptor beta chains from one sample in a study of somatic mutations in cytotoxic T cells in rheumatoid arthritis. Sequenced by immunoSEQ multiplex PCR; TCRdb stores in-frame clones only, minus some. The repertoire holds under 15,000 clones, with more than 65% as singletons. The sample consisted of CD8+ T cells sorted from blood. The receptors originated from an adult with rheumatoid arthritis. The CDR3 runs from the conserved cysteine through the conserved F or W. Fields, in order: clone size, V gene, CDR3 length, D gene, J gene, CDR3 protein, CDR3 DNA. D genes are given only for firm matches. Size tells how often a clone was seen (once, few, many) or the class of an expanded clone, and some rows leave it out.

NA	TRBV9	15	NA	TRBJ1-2	CASSEGHRDHYGYTF	TGTGCCAGCAGCGAGGGACACAGGGATCACTATGGCTACACCTTC
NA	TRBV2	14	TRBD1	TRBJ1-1	CASGITGGANEAFF	TGTGCCAGCGGTATTACAGGGGGCGCGAATGAAGCTTTCTTT
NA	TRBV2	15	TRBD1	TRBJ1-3	CASKRGQGSGNTIYF	TGTGCCAGCAAGCGCGGACAGGGCTCTGGAAACACCATATATTTT
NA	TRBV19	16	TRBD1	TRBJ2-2	CASSIVGQGSAGELFF	TGTGCCAGTAGTATTGTCGGACAGGGGAGTGCCGGGGAGCTGTTTTTT
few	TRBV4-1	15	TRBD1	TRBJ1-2	CASSQVGQVNYGYTF	TGCGCCAGCAGCCAAGTCGGACAGGTGAACTATGGCTACACCTTC
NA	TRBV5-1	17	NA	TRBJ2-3	CASSKTRQRDPTDTQYF	TGCGCCAGCAGCAAGACTAGGCAGCGAGATCCCACAGATACGCAGTATTTT
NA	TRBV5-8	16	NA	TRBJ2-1	CASSWNLVIGGNEQFF	TGTGCCAGCAGCTGGAACCTAGTGATTGGGGGCAATGAGCAGTTCTTC
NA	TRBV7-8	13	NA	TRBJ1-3	CASSGGTGNTIYF	TGTGCCAGCAGCGGGGGAACCGGAAACACCATATATTTT
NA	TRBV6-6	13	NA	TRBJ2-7	CASGPADLYEQYF	TGTGCCAGCGGGCCAGCGGACCTATACGAGCAGTACTTC
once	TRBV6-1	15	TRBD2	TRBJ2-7	CASSKGTSGSYEQYF	TGTGCCAGCAGTAAAGGGACTAGCGGCTCCTACGAGCAGTACTTC
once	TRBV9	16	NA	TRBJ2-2	CASSVAAVLNTGELFF	TGTGCCAGCAGCGTAGCAGCAGTTTTGAACACCGGGGAGCTGTTTTTT
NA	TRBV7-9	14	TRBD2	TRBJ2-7	CASSGTSGPYEQYF	TGTGCCAGCAGTGGGACTAGCGGGCCCTACGAGCAGTACTTC
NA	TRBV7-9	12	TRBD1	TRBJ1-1	CASSTGGTEAFF	TGTGCCAGCAGTACAGGGGGCACTGAAGCTTTCTTT
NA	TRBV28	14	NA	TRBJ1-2	CASSLWQYTNGYTF	TGTGCCAGCAGTTTATGGCAGTACACTAATGGCTACACCTTC
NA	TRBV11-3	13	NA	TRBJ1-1	CASRKRGNTEAFF	TGTGCCAGCAGAAAACGGGGGAACACTGAAGCTTTCTTT
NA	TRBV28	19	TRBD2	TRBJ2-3	CASSPPRGKGTSGTDTQYF	TGTGCCAGCAGTCCCCCCCGGGGGAAAGGAACTAGCGGCACAGATACGCAGTATTTT
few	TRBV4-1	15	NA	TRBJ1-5	CASSHRGEGVQPQHF	TGCGCCAGCAGCCATCGCGGCGAAGGCGTTCAGCCCCAGCATTTT
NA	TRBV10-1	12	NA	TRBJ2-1	CASSDGGHEQFF	TGCGCCAGCAGTGACGGCGGGCATGAGCAGTTCTTC
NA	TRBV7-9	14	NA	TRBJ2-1	CASSLVVTGYRQFF	TGTGCCAGCAGCTTAGTCGTTACGGGGTATCGCCAGTTCTTC
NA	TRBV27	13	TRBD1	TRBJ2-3	CASSLTGMDTQYF	TGTGCCAGCAGCTTGACAGGGATGGATACGCAGTATTTT
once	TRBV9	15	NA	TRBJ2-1	CASSEDSFGDNEQFF	TGTGCCAGCAGCGAGGACAGCTTCGGGGACAATGAGCAGTTCTTC
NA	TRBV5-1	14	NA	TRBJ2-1	CASSLVAGYNEQFF	TGCGCCAGCAGCTTGGTCGCGGGATACAATGAGCAGTTCTTC
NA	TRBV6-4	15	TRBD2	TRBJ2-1	CASSLAGGEGNEQFF	TGTGCCAGCAGCTTAGCGGGAGGGGAGGGCAATGAGCAGTTCTTC
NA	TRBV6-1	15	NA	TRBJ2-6	CASGEGASGANVLTF	TGTGCCAGCGGGGAAGGGGCCTCTGGGGCCAACGTCCTGACTTTC
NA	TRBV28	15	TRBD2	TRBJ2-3	CASSLSLAATDTQYF	TGTGCCAGCAGTTTGAGTCTAGCGGCCACAGATACGCAGTATTTT